This T cell receptor (beta chain) was documented in a study of shared clonotypes between healthy human individuals. Study results and caveats: Clonotypes which were not shared had lower generation probabilities than clonotypes that all four donors shared. Estimated richness values were generally larger in naive subsets than in memory subsets. Rarefaction showed sorted-subset sequencing was incomplete despite large depth.

This CDR3 comprises 11 residues. With 3 bases removed from V and 4 bases from J, the gap between germline ends came to 7 bases. CDR1 and CDR2 (germline): SQVTM, ANQGSEA. A word on this clone: No antigen is known for it. The sample contains more than one DNA sequence encoding this CDR3.

Positively selected for CCR7, the CD45RO-negative cells used as naive CD8 cells excluded terminally differentiated effector memory CD45RA+ cells. At the deep level, the assay was run. Measured with immunoSEQ multiplex PCR; TCRdb has only the in-frame clones, and not every one. The table includes approximately 600,000 clones, 90% to 95% detected once. This rearrangement joins TRBV29-1 to TRBJ2-7; D tentatively fits TRBD1 or TRBD2 (5 bases each). This clonotype originated in a woman younger than 45 in good health. The specimen sequenced was naive CD8+ T cells sorted from blood. This CDR3 reads CSVDGGYEQYF. DNA of the CDR3: TGCAGCGTTGATGGGGGTTACGAGCAGTACTTC.